The 20 T cell receptor beta chains in this list originate from one sample, sequenced in a study of shared clonotypes between healthy human individuals. Assay used: immunoSEQ multiplex PCR; TCRdb lists only in-frame clones, some missing. Altogether a few million clones are present, more than 80% being singletons, with the ten largest covering under 0.15%. Sequences were obtained from naive CD4+ T cells sorted from blood. Subset in this sample: CD45RA+ positively selected. Receptors originate from a young man in good health.

CDR3 nucleotide sequence: TGTGCCAGCAGCCCGCACCCTTGGGGCGGTCCCACAGATACGCAGTATTTT. This sequence encodes CASSPHPWGGPTDTQYF. The chain recombines TRBV5-8 with TRBJ2-3; D perhaps matches TRBD1 (5 bases). In germline, CDR1 is SGHTS, CDR2 YDEGEE. This CDR3 has 17 amino acids. Trimming stripped 4 bases from V and 2 bases from J, with 20 bases between. Looking up the rest from reference TRBV5-8 and TRBJ2-3 gives the full variable domain: EAGVTQSPTHLIKTRGQQATLRCSPISGHTSVYWYQQALGLGLQFLLWYDEGEERNRGNFPPRFSGRQFPNYSSELNVNALELEDSALYLCASSPHPWGGPTDTQYFGPGTRLTVL.

The V call is TRBV30, the J call TRBJ1-2; 7 nucleotides match TRBD1. CDR3 length: 13 amino acids. V was clipped by 0 bases and J by 6 bases; unmatched bases: 4. Germline CDR1 is GTSNPN and CDR2 is SVGIG (reference sequence). The CDR3 DNA follows: TGTGCCTGGAGTGTTTCAGGGGGTCATGGCTACACCTTC. Amino acid sequence: CAWSVSGGHGYTF.

The V and J genes are TRBV11-3 and TRBJ2-3, with 8 nucleotides matching TRBD1. V lost 5 bases and J lost 6; bases outside the gene matches: 13. Looked up from germline, CDR1 is SGHNT and CDR2 is YENEEA. The CDR3 consists of 16 residues. The CDR3 DNA sequence: TGTGCCAGCAGCCGACCTCAGACAGGGGATGCGGATACGCAGTATTTT. It codes for CASSRPQTGDADTQYF.

This chain uses TRBV19 with TRBJ2-7; D unclear. This CDR3 is built from 15 residues. Germline assignment: CDR1 LNHDA and CDR2 SQIVND (reference sequence). With 11 bases removed from V and 0 bases from J, the gap between germline ends came to 20 bases. The DNA of the CDR3 is TGTGCCTGGAAAAGGACCGCCCTCGCCTCCTACGAGCAGTACTTC. As protein: CAWKRTALASYEQYF.

The gene calls are TRBV19 and TRBJ2-6; the match to TRBD2 covers 11 bases. Germline V gene lookup returns CDR1 LNHDA and CDR2 SQIVND (reference sequence). This CDR3 has 19 residues. Trimming cost V 9 bases and J 0 bases; bases outside gene matches: 13. The CDR3 nucleotides are TGTGCCAGCGCGATTGGGACTAGCGGTCTGTACTCTGGGGCCAACGTCCTGACTTTC. Translation: CASAIGTSGLYSGANVLTF.

The chain employs TRBV19 and TRBJ2-2; D is ambiguous. The CDR3 has 14 amino acids. Germline loops: CDR1 LNHDA, CDR2 SQIVND (reference sequence). V was trimmed by 2 bases and J by 1 base, leaving 5 bases between them. DNA for the CDR3: TGTGCCAGTAGTATATCCAGGAACACCGGGGAGCTGTTTTTT. Translation gives CASSISRNTGELFF.

The V and J genes are TRBV5-5 and TRBJ2-2, with no clear D. The CDR3 runs to 14 residues. Trimming left V 0 bases short and J 4 bases short, with 7 bases between. Germline CDR1 and CDR2: SGHKS and YYEKEE (reference sequence). The CDR3 loop reads CASSLVVSTGELFF. DNA of the CDR3: TGTGCCAGCAGCTTGGTAGTATCCACCGGGGAGCTGTTTTTT.

The chain couples TRBV10-2 to TRBJ2-1; D might be TRBD2 (6 bases). CDR3 length: 12 amino acids. Germline V gene lookup returns CDR1 WSHSY and CDR2 SAAADI. V shed 7 bases and J shed 2 bases, with 6 bases lying between them. In nucleotides, the CDR3 is TGCGCCAGCACTAGCGCCTACAATGAGCAGTTCTTC. Encoded protein: CASTSAYNEQFF.

This clone was detected once. The chain joins TRBV28 to TRBJ1-2; D remains unclear. CDR1 is MDHEN and CDR2 is SYDVKM in the germline V gene. This CDR3 comprises 13 residues. Trimming stripped 2 bases from V and 4 bases from J, with 8 bases between. CDR3 DNA: TGTGCCAGCAGTTTAGAGTCTCTCTATGGCTACACCTTC. Amino acids: CASSLESLYGYTF.

The count of this clone is one. CDR3 loop: CASSQGTNAAYEQYF. The CDR3 DNA reads TGCGCCAGCAGCCAGGGGACTAATGCAGCCTACGAGCAGTACTTC. The chain carries TRBV4-1 and TRBJ2-7; 7 bases agree with TRBD2. The CDR3 loop spans 15 amino acids. Germline V lookup: CDR1 MGHRA, CDR2 YSYEKL. V shed 3 bases and J 2 bases; nucleotides not matched to a gene: 7.

V is TRBV19 and J is TRBJ2-5; 8 bases line up with TRBD1. J gave up 4 bases and V 3 bases, and 10 bases lay outside the gene matches. Germline CDR1 is LNHDA and CDR2 is SQIVND (reference sequence). The CDR3 has 16 amino acids. This CDR3 is CASSMRSGTGSETQYF. The CDR3 bases are TGTGCCAGTAGTATGAGGTCCGGGACAGGTTCAGAGACCCAGTACTTC.

This chain connects TRBV7-2 to TRBJ2-4; no firm D call. Germline V gives CDR1 SGHTA, CDR2 FQGNSA. Trimming took off 5 bases at V and 8 bases at J, with 13 bases between the two ends. The CDR3 is made up of 13 amino acids. The DNA of the CDR3 is TGTGCCAGCAGCCCCCTCGCGGCGTACATTCAGTACTTC. Translating gives CASSPLAAYIQYF.

The chain uses TRBV2 and TRBJ2-1; no reliable D call. Trimming removed 6 bases from V and 10 bases from J, with 10 bases in between. The CDR3 covers 11 residues. Germline V gives CDR1 SNHLY, CDR2 FYNNEI. The CDR3, as DNA: TGTGCCAGCAGCCCCGCCCTCGAGCAGTTCTTC. Amino acid sequence: CASSPALEQFF. The variable domain in full, with the rest retrieved from reference TRBV2 and TRBJ2-1, is EPEVTQTPSHQVTQMGQEVILRCVPISNHLYFYWYRQILGQKVEFLVSFYNNEISEKSEIFDDQFSVERPDGSNFTLKIRSTKLEDSAMYFCASSPALEQFFGPGTRLTVL.

With respect to this clone: The sample carries other DNA sequences with the same CDR3. This chain joins TRBV5-1 and TRBJ1-4; 9 nucleotides align to TRBD1. Per germline, CDR1 SGHRS and CDR2 YFSETQ. V lost 0 bases to trimming and J lost 5 bases; unmatched junction nucleotides: 2. The CDR3 has 15 residues. The CDR3 is CASSLDGQGNEKLFF. In DNA form, the CDR3 reads TGCGCCAGCAGCTTGGACGGACAGGGGAATGAAAAACTGTTTTTT.

This clone is a singleton in its sample. The chain uses TRBV4-1 and TRBJ1-6; 10 bases match TRBD1. After removal of 2 bases from V and 5 bases from J, the junction contained 9 bases not matched to a gene. Germline V gene lookup returns CDR1 MGHRA and CDR2 YSYEKL. The CDR3 loop spans 18 amino acids. DNA for the CDR3: TGCGCCAGCAGCCAATTTCGGACAGGGGGTTTCAATAATTCACCCCTCCACTTT. It specifies CASSQFRTGGFNNSPLHF.

On this clone itself: The sample contains more than one DNA sequence encoding this CDR3. J is TRBJ2-2 and V is TRBV28; perhaps TRBD2 as D (5 bases). This CDR3 region has 15 residues. Trimming shortened V by 3 bases and J by 2 bases, and 10 bases separated the two germline ends. The V gene's germline CDR1 is MDHEN and CDR2 SYDVKM. CDR3 in amino acids: CASSLGGGNTGELFF. The CDR3 region has the DNA TGTGCCAGCAGTTTGGGTGGAGGTAACACCGGGGAGCTGTTTTTT. The variable domain in full, completed from reference TRBV28 and TRBJ2-2, reads DVKVTQSSRYLVKRTGEKVFLECVQDMDHENMFWYRQDPGLGLRLIYFSYDVKMKEKGDIPEGYSVSREKKERFSLILESASTNQTSMYLCASSLGGGNTGELFFGEGSRLTVL.

This chain links TRBV6-5 with TRBJ1-1; D call uncertain. The V and J ends lost 2 bases and 8 bases respectively, with 18 bases between them. CDR3 length: 15 residues. Per germline, CDR1 MNHEY and CDR2 SVGAGI. The CDR3, as DNA: TGTGCCAGCAGTTACGGGTCAGCCCAAGGCTTAGAAGCTTTCTTT. Protein product: CASSYGSAQGLEAFF.

This chain's CDR3 is CASSVVGGDSPLHF. DNA for the CDR3: TGTGCCAGCAGCGTAGTGGGCGGAGATTCACCCCTCCACTTT. The V gene is TRBV9, the J gene TRBJ1-6; no clear D gene. V lost 0 bases and J lost 8, with 9 bases in between. The CDR3 totals 14 residues. Per the germline V gene, CDR1 is SGDLS and CDR2 is YYNGEE. Variable domain in full (rest from reference TRBV9 and TRBJ1-6): DSGVTQTPKHLITATGQRVTLRCSPRSGDLSVYWYQQSLDQGLQFLIQYYNGEERAKGNILERFSAQQFPDLHSELNLSSLELGDSALYFCASSVVGGDSPLHFGNGTRLTVT.

To note about this clone: The sample has other DNA sequences that encode this CDR3 too. The chain links TRBV30 to TRBJ2-2; 8 nucleotides match TRBD2. V shed 3 bases and J 4 bases; nucleotides not matched to a gene: 1. This CDR3 is 13 amino acids long. Germline V lookup: CDR1 GTSNPN, CDR2 SVGIG (reference sequence). The CDR3 nucleotides read TGTGCCTGGAGCGGGAGGGGCACCGGGGAGCTGTTTTTT. Its protein product is CAWSGRGTGELFF. Full variable domain (remainder filled in from reference TRBV30 and TRBJ2-2): SQTIHQWPATLVQPVGSPLSLECTVEGTSNPNLYWYRQAAGRGLQLLFYSVGIGQISSEVPQNLSASRPQDRQFILSSKKLLLSDSGFYLCAWSGRGTGELFFGEGSRLTVL.

The chain uses TRBV10-1 and TRBJ2-1; 8 nucleotides align to TRBD2. Losses at the gene ends were 8 bases for V and 5 bases for J; bases not matched to a gene: 5. The CDR3 has 13 amino acids. Germline V gene data show CDR1 as WNHNN and CDR2 as SYGVQD (reference sequence). The CDR3 loop reads CASRSGGNNEQFF. DNA for the CDR3: TGCGCCAGCCGCTCGGGGGGGAACAATGAGCAGTTCTTC.